Following are 26 T cell receptor beta chains from one sample sequenced in a study of blood T cell repertoires in COVID-19. The assay was immunoSEQ multiplex PCR, and TCRdb's table has in-frame clones only and misses some. Here the sample spans around 160,000 clones, approximately 88% being singletons. Input material: PBMCs or T cells enriched from blood (not recorded which). The receptor source for this set is a young woman with acute COVID-19.

The genes are TRBV10-3 and TRBJ2-5; no definite D call. CDR1 is ENHRY and CDR2 is SYGVKD in the germline V gene. The V and J ends lost 10 bases and 5 bases respectively, with 17 bases between them. The CDR3 spans 13 residues. CDR3 in DNA: TGTGCCAGTTCCTTAAACCTCGGGGAGACCCAGTACTTC. Translated, it gives CASSLNLGETQYF.

This chain joins TRBV7-2 and TRBJ1-6, with no clear D. The CDR3 runs 12 residues. V was pared by 5 bases and J by 10 bases, with 9 bases between. In germline, CDR1 is SGHTA, CDR2 FQGNSA. The CDR3 region is CASSRMGSPLHF. The CDR3 nucleotides read TGTGCCAGCAGCAGAATGGGCTCACCCCTCCACTTT.

The chain combines TRBV5-4 with TRBJ2-1, with a tentative D call TRBD2 (5 bases). Trimming took 0 bases from V and 0 from J, leaving 7 bases between them. This CDR3 has 15 amino acids. Looked up from germline, CDR1 is SGHNT and CDR2 is YYREEE (reference sequence). The CDR3 region is CASSLASGSYNEQFF. CDR3 bases: TGTGCCAGCAGCTTGGCCAGCGGCTCCTACAATGAGCAGTTCTTC.

The chain recombines TRBV11-3 with TRBJ1-1, with 8 bases fitting TRBD1. Germline V CDR1 and CDR2: SGHNT, YENEEA. Trimming at V came to 3 bases and at J to 6 bases, leaving 9 bases not matched to a gene. This CDR3 has 15 residues. CDR3 bases: TGTGCCAGCAGCTTTGGGTCAGGGGGCTCGGCTGAAGCTTTCTTT. Translating it yields CASSFGSGGSAEAFF.

The CDR3 DNA reads as TGTGCCAGCAGCTTTCAGTTTACCGGGGAGCTGTTTTTT. Its protein product is CASSFQFTGELFF. The chain joins TRBV11-3 to TRBJ2-2; D gene uncertain. Germline-derived CDR1 and CDR2 are SGHNT and YENEEA. The ends were cut back, 3 bases at V and 5 bases at J, with 7 bases in the middle. The length of the CDR3 is 13 residues.

This clone has only one observation. The chain links TRBV24-1 to TRBJ2-1, with TRBD2 as a possible D gene (5 bases). V lost 1 base and J lost 7, with 7 bases in between. Germline V gene sequence: CDR1 KGHDR, CDR2 SFDVKD. The CDR3 length is 13 residues. CDR3 DNA sequence: TGTGCCACCAGTGATTTTCCGGGGAATGAGCAGTTCTTC. Protein: CATSDFPGNEQFF.

The gene calls are TRBV20-1 and TRBJ2-7, with D perhaps TRBD1 (5 bases). The germline V gene encodes CDR1 DFQATT and CDR2 SNEGSKA (reference sequence). CDR3 length: 13 amino acids. Trimming shortened V by 3 bases and J by 2 bases, and 11 bases separated the two germline ends. The CDR3 DNA reads as TGCAGTGCTAGTAACGCAGGGACCTACGAGCAGTACTTC. It yields the protein CSASNAGTYEQYF.

The chain has TRBV24-1 and TRBJ2-3; TRBD1 matches at 7 bases. The V segment lost 1 base and the J segment 1 base; nucleotides outside the gene matches: 4. The CDR3 is 16 residues long. The germline CDR1 and CDR2 sequences are KGHDR and SFDVKD. The CDR3 is CATSDFTGARTDTQYF. CDR3 nucleotide sequence: TGTGCCACCAGTGATTTCACAGGGGCGCGCACAGATACGCAGTATTTT.

J is TRBJ2-7 and V is TRBV19; 9 bases line up with TRBD2. The CDR3 loop spans 16 amino acids. With 6 bases clipped from V and 5 bases from J, the junction kept 14 bases outside the gene matches. Germline V gives CDR1 LNHDA, CDR2 SQIVND (reference sequence). This CDR3 reads CASSTFWGTSRDEQYF. CDR3 DNA sequence: TGTGCCAGTAGCACTTTTTGGGGGACTAGCAGGGACGAGCAGTACTTC.

This sequence joins TRBV5-1 and TRBJ2-7, with 9 bases lining up with TRBD1. Germline V gene sequence: CDR1 SGHRS, CDR2 YFSETQ. V trimming: 0 bases; J trimming: 5 bases; junction bases outside the gene matches: 9. The CDR3 length is 16 residues. CDR3 sequence: CASSLDTGQGIDEQYF. The CDR3 DNA reads as TGCGCCAGCAGCTTGGACACGGGACAGGGTATCGACGAGCAGTACTTC.

CDR3 residues: CASRKVYSGQGLSYEQYF. In DNA, the CDR3 is TGTGCCAGTAGGAAGGTATACTCGGGACAGGGGCTAAGTTACGAGCAGTACTTC. The chain is built from TRBV19 and TRBJ2-7, with 10 bases aligning to TRBD1. CDR3 size: 18 residues. V shed 6 bases, J shed 4 bases, and the junction held 18 bases outside the gene matches. Germline CDR1 LNHDA, CDR2 SQIVND (reference sequence).

The CDR3 coding sequence is TGTGCCAGCAGGGAAGGGGGTCTGAACACTGAAGCTTTCTTT. Translated, it gives CASREGGLNTEAFF. The chain employs TRBV28 and TRBJ1-1; weak D call: TRBD1 (6 bases). In germline, CDR1 is MDHEN, CDR2 SYDVKM. V shed 6 bases and J shed 0 bases, with 11 bases lying between them. This CDR3 spans 14 amino acids. Based on the CDR3 plus reference TRBV28 and TRBJ1-1, the full variable domain is DVKVTQSSRYLVKRTGEKVFLECVQDMDHENMFWYRQDPGLGLRLIYFSYDVKMKEKGDIPEGYSVSREKKERFSLILESASTNQTSMYLCASREGGLNTEAFFGQGTRLTVV.

CDR3 nucleotide sequence: TGCGCCAGCAGCCAACCACTCCGACTGGACACTGAAGCTTTCTTT. Amino acid sequence: CASSQPLRLDTEAFF. The chain joins TRBV4-1 to TRBJ1-1; D is undetermined. This CDR3 has 15 residues. V was pared by 2 bases and J by 3 bases, with 13 bases between. Germline V gene sequence: CDR1 MGHRA, CDR2 YSYEKL.

The chain uses TRBV4-3 and TRBJ2-4, with 7 bases identical to TRBD1. CDR3 length: 18 amino acids. V trimming: 0 bases; J trimming: 4 bases; junction bases outside the gene matches: 12. The germline V gene encodes CDR1 LGHNA and CDR2 YSLEER. CDR3 coding DNA: TGCGCCAGCAGCCAAGATTATGTTCGAGACAGGGTGAAAAACATTCAGTACTTC. Translation: CASSQDYVRDRVKNIQYF.

This sequence joins TRBV29-1 and TRBJ2-1; TRBD2 agrees at 10 bases. V dropped 7 bases and J dropped 6; count of bases not matched to a gene: 21. CDR1 and CDR2 (germline): SQVTM, ANQGSEA. This CDR3 spans 18 amino acids. The CDR3 sequence: CSGTRTSGTAYPGNEQFF. CDR3 nucleotide sequence: TGCAGCGGGACTCGCACTAGCGGGACCGCGTACCCCGGCAATGAGCAGTTCTTC.

V is TRBV23-1 and J is TRBJ1-2; no reliable D call. TRBV23-1 is an open reading frame, and its role is uncertain. The CDR3 is 16 amino acids. V was cut by 1 base and J by 5 bases, with 17 bases left in between. The CDR3 region is CASSQLRPGGRYGYTF. CDR3 DNA sequence: TGCGCCAGCAGTCAATTGAGACCCGGTGGGAGGTATGGCTACACCTTC.

The chain couples TRBV2 to TRBJ1-4; D gene uncertain. This CDR3 has 15 residues. The ends were cut back, 5 bases at V and 12 bases at J, with 22 bases in the middle. CDR1 SNHLY and CDR2 FYNNEI come from the germline V gene. The CDR3, as DNA: TGTGCCAGCAGTTGGTTCTTTGGGCCCCAGTCACAACTGTTTTTT. As protein: CASSWFFGPQSQLFF.

This chain uses TRBV15 with TRBJ2-1; 10 bases are shared with TRBD2. The CDR3 runs to 20 residues. Germline values: CDR1 LNHNV, CDR2 YYDKDF (reference sequence). The V gene end was trimmed by 1 base and the J gene end by 8 bases; junction bases not matched to a gene: 20. The CDR3 loop is CATSRAPSWLAGDFSDEQFF. The CDR3 DNA follows: TGTGCCACCAGCAGAGCGCCCTCGTGGCTAGCGGGAGATTTCAGCGATGAGCAGTTCTTC.

This clone was recorded once. V usage is TRBV6-5 and J usage is TRBJ1-5; 9 bases are shared with TRBD1. Trimming took 5 bases from V and 4 from J; bases not matched to a gene: 3. This CDR3 is 14 amino acids long. The germline V gene has CDR1 MNHEY and CDR2 SVGAGI. The CDR3: CASSRQGGNQPQHF. Written as DNA, the CDR3 is TGTGCCAGCAGTAGACAGGGGGGGAATCAGCCCCAGCATTTT.

V and J are TRBV24-1 and TRBJ2-2; no reliable D call. CDR1 is KGHDR, CDR2 SFDVKD, per germline. The CDR3 totals 15 residues. The V end lost 0 bases, the J end lost 1 base, and 5 bases lay between the germline ends. The CDR3 region is CATSDLVQNTGELFF. The CDR3 DNA follows: TGTGCCACCAGTGATTTGGTCCAGAACACCGGGGAGCTGTTTTTT.

The J gene is TRBJ1-6, the V gene TRBV5-1, with no clear D. V lost 4 bases to trimming and J lost 8 bases, with 16 bases between them. The CDR3 extends over 15 amino acids. Germline V gene sequence: CDR1 SGHRS, CDR2 YFSETQ. Here the CDR3 DNA reads TGCGCCAGCAGCACCCGACCCTCCGCGGATTCACCCCTCCACTTT. Residues: CASSTRPSADSPLHF.

J is TRBJ1-2 and V is TRBV5-1, with D perhaps matching TRBD1 (5 bases). Trimming removed 0 bases from V and 3 bases from J, with 12 bases in between. CDR3 length equals 15 residues. In germline, CDR1 is SGHRS, CDR2 YFSETQ. CDR3 in DNA: TGCGCCAGCAGCTTGGGACCCGGACAAGACTATGGCTACACCTTC. This translates into CASSLGPGQDYGYTF.

The chain uses TRBV12-3 or TRBV12-4 and TRBJ2-7; TRBD2 might be the D (5 bases). The V end was cut by 6 bases, the J end by 3 bases, with 12 bases between. This CDR3 comprises 13 residues. CDR3 sequence (DNA): TGTGCCAGCAGAGAGGGTGCATTCTACGAGCAGTACTTC. Translating gives CASREGAFYEQYF.

The V call is TRBV27, the J call TRBJ1-4; possible D gene TRBD1, 5 bases. CDR1 MNHEY and CDR2 SMNVEV come from the germline V gene (reference sequence). V gave up 2 bases and J gave up 5 bases, with 9 bases separating them. The CDR3 extends over 14 amino acids. The CDR3 bases are TGTGCCAGCAGTTTAAACAGGCGAAATGAAAAACTGTTTTTT. This sequence encodes CASSLNRRNEKLFF. The variable domain in full, completed from reference TRBV27 and TRBJ1-4, reads EAQVTQNPRYLITVTGKKLTVTCSQNMNHEYMSWYRQDPGLGLRQIYYSMNVEVTDKGDVPEGYKVSRKEKRNFPLILESPSPNQTSLYFCASSLNRRNEKLFFGSGTQLSVL.

The rearrangement joins TRBV21-1 to TRBJ2-3; the table's D gene call, TRBD2, was not cross checked with the DNA. TRBV21-1 is a documented pseudogene. The CDR3 runs 16 residues. CDR3 DNA sequence: TGTGCCAGCAGCAAAGGAGAACTAGCTTCCACAGATACGCAGTATTTT. Translation gives CASSKGELASTDTQYF.

The V gene is TRBV11-2, the J gene TRBJ2-1; 8 nucleotides line up with TRBD2. Germline V gene data show CDR1 as SGHAT and CDR2 as FQNNGV. This CDR3 is built from 14 residues. Trimming at V came to 2 bases and at J to 5 bases, leaving 2 bases not matched to a gene. The CDR3 region is CASSLSGSHNEQFF. CDR3 coding DNA: TGTGCCAGCAGCTTAAGCGGGAGCCACAATGAGCAGTTCTTC.